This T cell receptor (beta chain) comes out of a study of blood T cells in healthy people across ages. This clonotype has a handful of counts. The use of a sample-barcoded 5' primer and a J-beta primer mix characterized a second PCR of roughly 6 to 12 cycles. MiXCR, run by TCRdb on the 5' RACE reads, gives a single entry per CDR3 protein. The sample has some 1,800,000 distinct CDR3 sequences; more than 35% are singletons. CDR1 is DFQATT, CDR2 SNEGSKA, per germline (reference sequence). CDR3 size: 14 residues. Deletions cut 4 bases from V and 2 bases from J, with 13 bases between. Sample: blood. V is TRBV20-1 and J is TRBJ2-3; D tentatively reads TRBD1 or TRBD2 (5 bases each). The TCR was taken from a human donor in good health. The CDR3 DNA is TGCAGTGCTATGTTCGGGACGACCACAGATACGCAGTATTTT. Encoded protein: CSAMFGTTTDTQYF.